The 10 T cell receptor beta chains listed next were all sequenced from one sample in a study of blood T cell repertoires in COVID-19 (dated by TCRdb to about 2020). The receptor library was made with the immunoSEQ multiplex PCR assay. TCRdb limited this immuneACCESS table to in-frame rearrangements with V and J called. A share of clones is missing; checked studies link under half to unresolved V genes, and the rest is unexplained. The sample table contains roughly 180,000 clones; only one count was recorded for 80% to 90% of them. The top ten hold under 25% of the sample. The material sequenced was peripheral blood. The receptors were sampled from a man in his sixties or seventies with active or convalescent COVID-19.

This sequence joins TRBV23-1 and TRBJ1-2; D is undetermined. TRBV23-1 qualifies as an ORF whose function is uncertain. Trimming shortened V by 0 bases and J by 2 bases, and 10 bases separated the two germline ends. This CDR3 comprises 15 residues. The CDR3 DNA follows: TGCGCCAGCAGTCAATCGATGGCAGTAAACTATGGCTACACCTTC. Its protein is CASSQSMAVNYGYTF.

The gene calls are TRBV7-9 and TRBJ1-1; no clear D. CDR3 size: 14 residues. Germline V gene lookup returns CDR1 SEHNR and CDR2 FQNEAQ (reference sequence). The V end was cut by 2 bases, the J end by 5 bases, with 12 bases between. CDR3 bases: TGTGCCAGCAGCTTAAGAGACTGGTATACTGAAGCTTTCTTT. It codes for CASSLRDWYTEAFF. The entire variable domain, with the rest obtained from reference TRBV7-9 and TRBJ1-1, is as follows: DTGVSQNPRHKITKRGQNVTFRCDPISEHNRLYWYRQTLGQGPEFLTYFQNEAQLEKSRLLSDRFSAERPKGSFSTLEIQRTEQGDSAMYLCASSLRDWYTEAFFGQGTRLTVV.

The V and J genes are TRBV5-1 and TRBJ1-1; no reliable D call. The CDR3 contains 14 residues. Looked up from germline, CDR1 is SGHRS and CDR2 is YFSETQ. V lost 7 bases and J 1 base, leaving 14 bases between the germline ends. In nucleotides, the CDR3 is TGCGCCAGCTCAAGAGGAACGGCGAACACTGAAGCTTTCTTT. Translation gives CASSRGTANTEAFF.

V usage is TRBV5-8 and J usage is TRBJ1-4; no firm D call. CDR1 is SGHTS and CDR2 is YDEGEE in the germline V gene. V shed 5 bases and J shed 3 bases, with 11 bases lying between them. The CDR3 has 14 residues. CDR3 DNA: TGTGCCAGCAGACAGAGGGCGGCTAATGAAAAACTGTTTTTT. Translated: CASRQRAANEKLFF.

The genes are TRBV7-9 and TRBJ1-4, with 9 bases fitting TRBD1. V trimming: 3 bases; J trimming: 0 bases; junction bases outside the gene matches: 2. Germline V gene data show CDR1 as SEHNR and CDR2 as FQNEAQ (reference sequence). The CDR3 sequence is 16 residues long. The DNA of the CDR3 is TGTGCCAGCAGCTTTGGGGACAGGGCAACTAATGAAAAACTGTTTTTT. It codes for CASSFGDRATNEKLFF. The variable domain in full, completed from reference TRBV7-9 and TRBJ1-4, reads DTGVSQNPRHKITKRGQNVTFRCDPISEHNRLYWYRQTLGQGPEFLTYFQNEAQLEKSRLLSDRFSAERPKGSFSTLEIQRTEQGDSAMYLCASSFGDRATNEKLFFGSGTQLSVL.

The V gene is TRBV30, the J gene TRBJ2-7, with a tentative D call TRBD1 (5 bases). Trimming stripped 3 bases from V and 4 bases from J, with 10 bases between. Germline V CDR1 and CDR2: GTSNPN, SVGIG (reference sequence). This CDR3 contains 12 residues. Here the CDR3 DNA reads TGTGCCTGGAGCGAGGACACTTACGAGCAGTACTTC. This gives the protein CAWSEDTYEQYF.

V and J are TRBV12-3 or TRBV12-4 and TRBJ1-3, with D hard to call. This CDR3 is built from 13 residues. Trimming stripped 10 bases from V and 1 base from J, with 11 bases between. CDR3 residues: CATLLHSGNTIYF. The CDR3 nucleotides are TGTGCCACACTTCTCCATTCTGGAAACACCATATATTTT.

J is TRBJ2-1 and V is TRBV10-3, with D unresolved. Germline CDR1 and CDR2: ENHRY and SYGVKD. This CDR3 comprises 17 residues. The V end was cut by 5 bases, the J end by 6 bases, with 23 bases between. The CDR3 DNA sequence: TGTGCCATCAGTAACCACGAGAGAACCCCGAACCTCAATGAGCAGTTCTTC. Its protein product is CAISNHERTPNLNEQFF.

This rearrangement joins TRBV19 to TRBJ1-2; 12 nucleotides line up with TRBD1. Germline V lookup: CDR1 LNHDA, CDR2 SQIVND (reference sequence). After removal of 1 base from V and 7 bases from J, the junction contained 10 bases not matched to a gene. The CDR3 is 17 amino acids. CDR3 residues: CASSIGIRDRGLAGYTF. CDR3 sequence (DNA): TGTGCCAGTAGTATAGGGATTCGGGACAGGGGGCTGGCTGGCTACACCTTC.

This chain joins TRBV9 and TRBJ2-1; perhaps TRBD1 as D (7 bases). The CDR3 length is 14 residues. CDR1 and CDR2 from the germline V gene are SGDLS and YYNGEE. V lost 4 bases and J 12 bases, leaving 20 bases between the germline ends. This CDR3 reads CASSPSGGRGLQFF. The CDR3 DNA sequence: TGTGCCAGCAGCCCCTCCGGGGGTAGGGGGCTGCAGTTCTTC.